The 9 T cell receptor beta chains below were found in one sample sequenced in a study of T cells in Graves' hyperthyroidism and ophthalmopathy (dated by TCRdb to the late 2010s). The receptor library was made with multiplex PCR. The sequencer was an Illumina HiSeq 2000. The TCR beta CDR3 regions were amplified from the RNA transcripts. A first-round RT-PCR of the TCR CDR3 used the HTBI primer set with the Qiagen OneStep RT-PCR kit. The raw public reads went through TCRdb reprocessing: fastp at Q25, MiXCR clone calling, in-frame beta chains kept. Entries that share a CDR3 protein sequence are merged under the most common genes and DNA. The sample table holds around 350,000 distinct CDR3 sequences, of which approximately 20% were seen once. Of the sample, approximately 4% falls within the top ten clones. Specimen: blood. These receptors originate from a woman between 18 and 29 years old with Graves' hyperthyroidism.

This clonotype showed up many times. CDR3 residues: CASSPHQNTEAFF. DNA for the CDR3: TGTGCCAGCAGCCCCCACCAGAACACTGAAGCTTTCTTT. This chain uses TRBV11-2 with TRBJ1-1; D ambiguous. This CDR3 contains 13 residues. V shed 5 bases and J shed 1 base, with 8 bases lying between them. Germline V gene lookup returns CDR1 SGHAT and CDR2 FQNNGV.

DNA of the CDR3: TGTGCCAGCAGTCACCGAGGGGGGCTGAACACTGAAGCTTTCTTT. Protein sequence: CASSHRGGLNTEAFF. This rearrangement joins TRBV6-4 to TRBJ1-1; possible D gene TRBD1, 6 bases. There are 15 residues in the CDR3. V was shortened by 5 bases and J by 0 bases, with 13 bases between the two germline ends. Germline V gene sequence: CDR1 MRHNA, CDR2 SNTAGT.

In this sample, this clonotype turned up many times. V gene TRBV7-2 combines with J gene TRBJ1-1, with D hard to call. V lost 4 bases and J 7 bases, leaving 13 bases between the germline ends. The germline V gene encodes CDR1 SGHTA and CDR2 FQGNSA. The CDR3 loop spans 13 amino acids. CDR3 in amino acids: CASSYGRSIEAFF. CDR3 sequence (DNA): TGTGCCAGCAGCTATGGACGGTCGATTGAAGCTTTCTTT.

This clonotype has at least ten counts. The V gene is TRBV12-3 or TRBV12-4, the J gene TRBJ1-1; no clear D. Trimming pared 3 bases from V and 2 bases from J, leaving 10 bases between. The length of the CDR3 is 14 residues. The CDR3 loop reads CASSLRLYNTEAFF. CDR3 DNA: TGTGCCAGCAGTTTGAGACTATATAACACTGAAGCTTTCTTT.

This clonotype was observed many times. This rearrangement joins TRBV5-1 to TRBJ2-2; TRBD2 matches 8 bases. Per germline, CDR1 SGHRS and CDR2 YFSETQ. This CDR3 is 16 amino acids long. Unmatched junction bases numbered 8, after V lost 3 bases and J lost 4 bases. The CDR3 DNA reads TGCGCCAGCAGCTGGGATAGCGGGGCGAGCACCGGGGAGCTGTTTTTT. It encodes CASSWDSGASTGELFF. The variable domain in full, with the rest retrieved from reference TRBV5-1 and TRBJ2-2, is KAGVTQTPRYLIKTRGQQVTLSCSPISGHRSVSWYQQTPGQGLQFLFEYFSETQRNKGNFPGRFSGRQFSNSRSEMNVSTLELGDSALYLCASSWDSGASTGELFFGEGSRLTVL.

The chain uses TRBV12-3 or TRBV12-4 and TRBJ1-1; D is uncertain. This CDR3 has 11 residues. V shed 7 bases and J shed 5 bases, with 8 bases lying between them. CDR3 protein: CASTRRTEAFF. In nucleotides, the CDR3 is TGTGCCAGCACACGGAGAACTGAAGCTTTCTTT.

This clonotype came up a few times. One end of the junction varies from germline; a read error may be responsible. The chain uses TRBV11-2 and TRBJ2-5; 15 bases match TRBD2. Germline V lookup: CDR1 SGHAT, CDR2 FQNNGV. CDR3 length equals 17 residues. DNA for the CDR3: TGTGCCAGCAGCTCCGGGACTAGCGGGGGGTACCAAGAGACCCGGTACTTC. Translating gives CASSSGTSGGYQETRYF.

The CDR3 here is CASSLKDRWTEAFF. CDR3 bases: TGTGCCAGCAGCCTTAAGGACAGGTGGACTGAAGCTTTCTTT. J is TRBJ1-1 and V is TRBV3-1; 7 bases are shared with TRBD1. The CDR3 runs to 14 residues. The J segment lost 5 bases and the V segment lost 4 bases, leaving 7 bases of the junction unmatched. Germline V gene sequence: CDR1 LGHDT, CDR2 YNNKEL (reference sequence). Based on the CDR3 plus reference TRBV3-1 and TRBJ1-1, the full variable domain is DTAVSQTPKYLVTQMGNDKSIKCEQNLGHDTMYWYKQDSKKFLKIMFSYNNKELIINETVPNRFSPKSPDKAHLNLHINSLELGDSAVYFCASSLKDRWTEAFFGQGTRLTVV.

With respect to this clonotype: A much larger clone differs from this one at a single base, so this may be a read error. Since the CDR3 does not end with the conserved phenylalanine or tryptophan, this likely comes from a read error. This chain links TRBV20-1 with TRBJ2-5; D is possibly TRBD1 (5 bases). CDR1 and CDR2 (germline): DFQATT, SNEGSKA (reference sequence). The CDR3 consists of 15 residues. The CDR3 DNA is TGCAGTGCCAGAGATAGGGCAGGGATCGGGGAGACCCAGTACCTC. It translates to CSARDRAGIGETQYL.